Sequencing of this T cell receptor beta chain was carried out in a study of shared clonotypes between healthy human individuals. Study-wide results and limits: Naive subsets generally had larger estimated richness than memory subsets.

Sequencing was performed with immunoSEQ multiplex PCR; in TCRdb, only in-frame clones are kept and a portion is missing. Here the sample spans some 2.4 million clones, roughly 93% being singletons. On this clone itself: As yet, its antigen is unknown.

With 4 bases removed from V and 3 bases from J, the gap between germline ends came to 7 bases. Germline lookup yields CDR1 SNHLY and CDR2 FYNNEI. This CDR3 has 13 amino acids. This receptor was taken from a man aged 18 to 30 in good health. Some clones in this sample may be carry-over from other donors' samples. V and J are TRBV2 and TRBJ2-1; D not certain. Sequenced input: naive CD4+ T cells from PBMCs. Indicated subset: CD45RA+ positively selected. CDR3 protein: CASSVDLYNEQFF. CDR3 coding DNA: TGTGCCAGCAGTGTGGACCTCTACAATGAGCAGTTCTTC. The whole variable domain, filled in from reference TRBV2 and TRBJ2-1, reads EPEVTQTPSHQVTQMGQEVILRCVPISNHLYFYWYRQILGQKVEFLVSFYNNEISEKSEIFDDQFSVERPDGSNFTLKIRSTKLEDSAMYFCASSVDLYNEQFFGPGTRLTVL.